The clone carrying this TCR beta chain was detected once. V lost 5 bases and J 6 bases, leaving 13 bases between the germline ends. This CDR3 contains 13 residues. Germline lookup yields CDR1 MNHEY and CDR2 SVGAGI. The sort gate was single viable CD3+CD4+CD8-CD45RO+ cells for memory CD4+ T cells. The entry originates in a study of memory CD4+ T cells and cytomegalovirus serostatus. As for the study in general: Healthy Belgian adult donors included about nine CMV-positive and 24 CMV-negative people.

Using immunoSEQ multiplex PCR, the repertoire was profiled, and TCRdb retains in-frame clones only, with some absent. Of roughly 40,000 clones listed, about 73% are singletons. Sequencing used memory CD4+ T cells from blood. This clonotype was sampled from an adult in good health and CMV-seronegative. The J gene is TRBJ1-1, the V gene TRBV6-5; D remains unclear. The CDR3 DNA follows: TGTGCCAGCAGTCCCGCCTGGAGCGCTGAAGCTTTCTTT. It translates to CASSPAWSAEAFF.